A single sample gave rise to the 22 T cell receptor beta chains below, sequenced in a study of blood T cell repertoires in COVID-19. Method: immunoSEQ multiplex PCR; TCRdb's copy keeps in-frame clones and lacks some. The sample has under 350,000 clones, approximately 90% seen once; the top ten hold around 4.4%. Sequenced material: peripheral blood. The receptors originated from a man in his forties or fifties with acute or convalescent COVID-19.

The chain carries TRBV19 and TRBJ1-5; no clear D gene. The CDR3 runs to 16 residues. V was pared by 3 bases and J by 5 bases, with 17 bases between. The V gene's germline CDR1 is LNHDA and CDR2 SQIVND (reference sequence). The CDR3 DNA reads as TGTGCCAGTAGTATCTGGGTATCGTCCCTAGATCAGCCCCAGCATTTT. This gives the protein CASSIWVSSLDQPQHF. Combining the CDR3 with reference TRBV19 and TRBJ1-5 gives the whole variable domain DGGITQSPKYLFRKEGQNVTLSCEQNLNHDAMYWYRQDPGQGLRLIYYSQIVNDFQKGDIAEGYSVSREKKESFPLTVTSAQKNPTAFYLCASSIWVSSLDQPQHFGDGTRLSIL.

The chain recombines TRBV5-6 with TRBJ2-3; unclear D gene. In germline, CDR1 is SGHDT, CDR2 YYEEEE. The CDR3 sequence is 15 residues long. V was shortened by 4 bases and J by 0 bases, with 12 bases between the two germline ends. CDR3: CASSRFGTSTDTQYF. In DNA, the CDR3 is TGTGCCAGCAGCCGGTTCGGTACTAGCACAGATACGCAGTATTTT. Together with reference TRBV5-6 and TRBJ2-3, the CDR3 gives the full variable domain: DAGVTQSPTHLIKTRGQQVTLRCSPKSGHDTVSWYQQALGQGPQFIFQYYEEEERQRGNFPDRFSGHQFPNYSSELNVNALLLGDSALYLCASSRFGTSTDTQYFGPGTRLTVL.

V and J are TRBV7-9 and TRBJ2-1, with D possibly being TRBD1 (6 bases). CDR1 SEHNR and CDR2 FQNEAQ come from the germline V gene (reference sequence). V lost 6 bases and J lost 2, with 14 bases in between. This CDR3 comprises 15 residues. The chain's CDR3 is CASSSTRTAYNEQFF. The CDR3 DNA is TGTGCCAGCAGTTCCACGAGGACAGCCTACAATGAGCAGTTCTTC.

The V call is TRBV18, the J call TRBJ1-6, with a weak D call TRBD1 (5 bases). The germline V gene has CDR1 KGHSH and CDR2 LQKENI. This CDR3 contains 16 residues. The V gene lost 6 bases and the J gene lost 4 bases, with 16 bases spanning the gap. DNA for the CDR3: TGTGCCAGCTCCCTCGGGGGGTTGAATTATAATTCACCCCTCCACTTT. Protein product: CASSLGGLNYNSPLHF.

The chain joins TRBV5-6 to TRBJ2-1, with TRBD1 identical over 8 bases. The CDR3 extends over 13 amino acids. The V and J ends lost 3 bases and 7 bases, in that order; junction bases with no gene match: 3. From germline, CDR1 is SGHDT and CDR2 YYEEEE. The CDR3 nucleotides read TGTGCCAGCAGCTGGACAGGGCGGAATGAGCAGTTCTTC. This codes for CASSWTGRNEQFF.

This chain uses TRBV19 with TRBJ1-2; D might be TRBD1 (6 bases). V shed 5 bases and J shed 2 bases, with 18 bases lying between them. The CDR3 loop spans 16 amino acids. Germline V gene lookup returns CDR1 LNHDA and CDR2 SQIVND (reference sequence). The CDR3 protein is CASSVYRVEGNYGYTF. The CDR3 nucleotides read TGTGCCAGTAGTGTATACAGGGTTGAGGGGAACTATGGCTACACCTTC.

The chain is built from TRBV3-1 (or the pseudogene TRBV3-2) and TRBJ2-7; D is perhaps TRBD1 (5 bases). V lost 0 bases and J lost 6, with 15 bases in between. The CDR3 runs to 15 residues. Germline V gene sequence: CDR1 LGHDT, CDR2 YNNKEL (reference sequence). CDR3 amino acids: CASSQDSAGPREQYF. CDR3 bases: TGTGCCAGCAGCCAAGACTCTGCAGGGCCTCGCGAGCAGTACTTC.

The CDR3 coding sequence is TGCAGCGTTTATCAGGGATGGGGCTACACCTTC. Translation: CSVYQGWGYTF. V gene TRBV29-1 combines with J gene TRBJ1-2, with D possibly TRBD1 on 5 matching bases. Germline CDR1 and CDR2: SQVTM and ANQGSEA. Between the trimmed V and J ends, which lost 5 bases and 8 bases, there was a span of 12 bases. CDR3 length equals 11 residues.

J is TRBJ2-3 and V is TRBV3-1 (or the pseudogene TRBV3-2), with D possibly matching TRBD2 (5 bases). The CDR3 loop spans 14 amino acids. The ends were cut back, 4 bases at V and 6 bases at J, with 14 bases in the middle. Germline CDR1 LGHDT, CDR2 YNNKEL (reference sequence). The CDR3 DNA is TGTGCCAGCAGCCGCACGGGGTCTGGGGATACGCAGTATTTT. It codes for CASSRTGSGDTQYF.

The V and J genes are TRBV19 and TRBJ2-3; 8 nucleotides line up with TRBD2. V was clipped by 5 bases and J by 1 base; unmatched bases: 5. This CDR3 spans 15 amino acids. CDR1 and CDR2 (germline): LNHDA, SQIVND (reference sequence). CDR3 bases: TGTGCCAGTAGTGACTCAGCGGGAGGCACAGATACGCAGTATTTT. It yields the protein CASSDSAGGTDTQYF.

The J gene is TRBJ2-7, the V gene TRBV6-5; 9 nucleotides match TRBD1. Per the germline V gene, CDR1 is MNHEY and CDR2 is SVGAGI. The CDR3 is 14 residues long. Unmatched junction bases numbered 7, after V lost 7 bases and J lost 3 bases. CDR3 in DNA: TGTGCCAGCACCCCCGGGACAGGGTACTACGAGCAGTACTTC. Protein: CASTPGTGYYEQYF.

This clone was seen a few times. The rearrangement uses TRBV29-1 and TRBJ1-2; 7 nucleotides line up with TRBD1. Germline trimming cut 1 base from V and 5 bases from J; bases unmatched to any gene: 7. Germline V gene sequence: CDR1 SQVTM, CDR2 ANQGSEA. The CDR3 is 14 amino acids. The CDR3 bases are TGCAGCGTTGAAGGGCAGGGGGTCGTTTATGGCTACACCTTC. Translation: CSVEGQGVVYGYTF.

The gene calls are TRBV7-9 and TRBJ2-2, with TRBD1 matching over 8 bases. The germline CDR1 and CDR2 sequences are SEHNR and FQNEAQ (reference sequence). The CDR3 extends over 16 amino acids. Trimming took 5 bases from V and 2 from J; bases not matched to a gene: 7. CDR3 sequence reads: CASSHAGTGNTGELFF. The DNA of the CDR3 is TGTGCCAGCAGCCATGCCGGGACAGGAAACACCGGGGAGCTGTTTTTT.

J is TRBJ1-2 and V is TRBV9; tentatively, D is TRBD1 (6 bases). V lost 4 bases and J lost 8, with 15 bases in between. CDR1 SGDLS and CDR2 YYNGEE come from the germline V gene. The length of the CDR3 is 13 residues. The CDR3 DNA reads as TGTGCCAGCAGCAACTTTTACAGGGACGGCTACACCTTC. This sequence encodes CASSNFYRDGYTF. Combining the CDR3 with reference TRBV9 and TRBJ1-2 gives the whole variable domain DSGVTQTPKHLITATGQRVTLRCSPRSGDLSVYWYQQSLDQGLQFLIQYYNGEERAKGNILERFSAQQFPDLHSELNLSSLELGDSALYFCASSNFYRDGYTFGSGTRLTVV.

This rearrangement joins TRBV7-3 to TRBJ2-2; a possible D gene is TRBD2 (6 bases). V lost 4 bases, J lost 4 bases, and 10 bases lay in between. The length of the CDR3 is 14 residues. Germline-derived CDR1 and CDR2 are SGHTA and FQGTGA. This CDR3 is CASSSTRTTGELFF. The CDR3, as DNA: TGTGCCAGCAGCTCGACTAGGACCACCGGGGAGCTGTTTTTT.

The chain uses TRBV15 and TRBJ1-1; D not certain. CDR1 LNHNV and CDR2 YYDKDF come from the germline V gene (reference sequence). The V end was cut by 3 bases, the J end by 3 bases, with 11 bases between. This CDR3 has 14 amino acids. The CDR3 nucleotides are TGTGCCACCAGCAGTATCACGGTGTACACTGAAGCTTTCTTT. Encoded protein: CATSSITVYTEAFF. Drawing the rest from reference TRBV15 and TRBJ1-1, the complete variable domain is DAMVIQNPRYQVTQFGKPVTLSCSQTLNHNVMYWYQQKSSQAPKLLFHYYDKDFNNEADTPDNFQSRRPNTSFCFLDIRSPGLGDTAMYLCATSSITVYTEAFFGQGTRLTVV.

The chain carries TRBV5-4 and TRBJ2-7; D remains unclear. CDR1 and CDR2 from the germline V gene are SGHNT and YYREEE (reference sequence). Trimming cost V 0 bases and J 3 bases, with 7 bases left between them. The length of the CDR3 is 13 residues. CDR3 residues: CASSLDSLYEQYF. CDR3 DNA sequence: TGTGCCAGCAGCTTGGACAGCCTCTACGAGCAGTACTTC.

A single count supports this clone. This same CDR3 is encoded by further DNA sequences in the sample. The rearrangement uses TRBV10-2 and TRBJ2-7; possibly TRBD1 for D (5 bases). The germline gives CDR1 WSHSY, CDR2 SAAADI. This CDR3 has 12 residues. V lost 5 bases and J lost 4, with 9 bases in between. CDR3 sequence reads: CASSLDRYEQYF. The CDR3 DNA follows: TGCGCCAGCAGTCTCGACAGATACGAGCAGTACTTC.

A remark on this clone: Other DNA sequences of this sample code for an identical CDR3. CDR3 sequence (DNA): TGTGCCAGCGCAGGGGTTCGCTACGAGCAGTACTTC. Its translation is CASAGVRYEQYF. The chain recombines TRBV6-5 with TRBJ2-7; D possibly corresponds to TRBD1 (6 bases). The V gene lost 8 bases and the J gene lost 3 bases, with 11 bases spanning the gap. The V gene's germline CDR1 is MNHEY and CDR2 SVGAGI. The CDR3 length is 12 residues.

This chain joins TRBV5-7 and TRBJ1-5; TRBD1 matches 9 bases. TRBV5-7 is given ORF status, its function remaining uncertain. The ends lost 1 base at V and 4 bases at J; junction bases unmatched: 3. CDR3 length equals 15 residues. CDR3 protein: CASSLSGTGNQPQHF. DNA of the CDR3: TGTGCCAGCAGCTTGTCGGGGACAGGGAATCAGCCCCAGCATTTT.

Written as DNA, the CDR3 is TGCGCCAGCAGCCAAGATCGGGGGGACTATGGCTACACCTTC. Amino acid sequence: CASSQDRGDYGYTF. The genes are TRBV4-1 and TRBJ1-2, with D tentatively TRBD1 (5 bases). V was pared by 0 bases and J by 3 bases, with 8 bases between. The CDR3 extends over 14 amino acids. Per germline, CDR1 MGHRA and CDR2 YSYEKL.

A few counts support this clone. The chain has TRBV6-5 and TRBJ1-2; no reliable D call. Germline V gene sequence: CDR1 MNHEY, CDR2 SVGAGI. This CDR3 region has 13 residues. Trimming took off 4 bases at V and 7 bases at J, with 13 bases between the two ends. CDR3 nucleotides: TGTGCCAGCAGTTCGAATGTCTTCAGTGGCTACACCTTC. Its protein product is CASSSNVFSGYTF.